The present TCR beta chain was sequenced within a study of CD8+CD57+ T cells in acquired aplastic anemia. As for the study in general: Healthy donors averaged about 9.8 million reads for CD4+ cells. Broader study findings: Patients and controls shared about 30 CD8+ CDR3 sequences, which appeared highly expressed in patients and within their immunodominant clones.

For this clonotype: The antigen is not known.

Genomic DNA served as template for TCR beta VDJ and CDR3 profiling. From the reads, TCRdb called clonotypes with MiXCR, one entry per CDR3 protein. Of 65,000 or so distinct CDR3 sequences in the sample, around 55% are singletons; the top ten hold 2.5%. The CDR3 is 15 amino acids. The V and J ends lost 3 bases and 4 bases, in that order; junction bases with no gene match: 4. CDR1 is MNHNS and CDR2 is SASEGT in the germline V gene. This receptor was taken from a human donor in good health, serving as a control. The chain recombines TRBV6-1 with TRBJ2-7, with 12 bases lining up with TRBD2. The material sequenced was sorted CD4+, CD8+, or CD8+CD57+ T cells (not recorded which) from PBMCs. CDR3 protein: CASSETSGSPYEQYF. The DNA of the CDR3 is TGTGCCAGCAGTGAGACTAGCGGGAGTCCTTACGAGCAGTACTTC.